The clone carrying this TCR beta chain was detected only once. Its matching antigen is unknown. Libraries were prepared by immunoSEQ multiplex PCR; TCRdb keeps only in-frame clonotypes and omits some of them. The sample shows tens of thousands of clones, more than 85% of them seen only once. The CDR3 runs to 14 residues. Between the trimmed V and J ends, which lost 3 bases and 4 bases, there was a span of 13 bases. The germline V gene encodes CDR1 MDHEN and CDR2 SYDVKM. This sample is part of a study of cytomegalovirus exposure and HLA in healthy donors. Study-level results: Most observed TCR sequences were rare, whereas some public TCRs were detected in many donors. In a later analysis, first-cohort TCR clusters were found to tend to co-occur in the 120 validation repertoires.

The receptor comes from a man between 18 and 29 years old in good health and CMV-seronegative. Source material: PBMCs. The genes are TRBV28 and TRBJ2-7, with D tentatively TRBD2 (7 bases). This CDR3 reads CASSFGGAGYEQYF. In DNA form, the CDR3 reads TGTGCCAGCAGTTTTGGGGGGGCAGGTTACGAGCAGTACTTC.